This T cell receptor (beta chain) was sequenced during a study of post-analysis software for immune sequencing data. General study results and limits: Multiple sclerosis patients had significantly lower normalized Chao1 diversity than controls. Strong same-batch co-clustering of samples appeared with F measure clustering. Compared with controls, patients had more of five TRBV segments, including TRBV5-6, TRBV5-1 and TRBV20-1.

Prepared TCR beta cDNA libraries contained unique molecular identifiers. TCRdb reprocessed the PCR reads with MiXCR, giving one entry per CDR3 protein. The sample lists approximately 400,000 distinct CDR3 sequences; around 37% were seen once. Trimming removed 3 bases from V and 5 bases from J; junction bases left unmatched: 17. This CDR3 has 18 amino acids. To note about this clonotype: Its antigen remains unidentified.

Sequences were obtained from blood. This clonotype was sampled from a girl aged 10 to 17 with multiple sclerosis. The chain employs TRBV12-3 or TRBV12-4 and TRBJ2-7; 9 positions agree with TRBD1. The CDR3: CASSFDRGMRIRHHEQYF. CDR3 sequence (DNA): TGTGCCAGCAGTTTCGACAGGGGGATGAGGATACGCCACCACGAGCAGTACTTC.